This paragraph covers one T cell receptor (beta chain) sequence. It has no known antigen specificity. No much larger clone is present one base from it, and per-base qualities are unavailable. Reading from cysteine to phenylalanine, the CDR3 counts 18 amino acids. The kept DNA is CDR3 alone, 54 bases in frame from the first base. V is cut by 5 bases and J by 3 bases, and the space between the germline ends is 20 bases. CDR1 is given as LNHNV and CDR2 as YYDKDF, both from the germline V gene (reference sequence). These data originate in a study of T cell responses to AZD1222 COVID-19 vaccine (dated by TCRdb to about 2021). Background for the entire study: Because spike-specific TCR depth and breadth did not differ between the two schedules, AZD1222 recipients who got a second dose at roughly 4 weeks were pooled with those who got a second dose at roughly 12 weeks. A total of around 240 trial participants underwent TCR sequencing, of whom more than 200 had received two doses of AZD1222 and some 26 had received two doses of the MenACWY control vaccine. Trial participants were enrolled by age into 18-55, 56-69 and 70-plus year subgroups, with about 150, 28 and 57 TCR-sequenced participants respectively. Broader findings and caveats from the paper: The whole spike protein was spanned by vaccine-associated CD4 TCRs, and dominant responses were seen in regions 160-218 and 743-854. The 56-69-year group was small, and its depth increase did not reach significance, likely because of low power. Only 5 to 7 AZD1222 recipients were SARS-CoV-2 seropositive at baseline, limiting conclusions about previously exposed vaccinees. Most participants were white British and females outnumbered males, and the authors suggested that clonal diversity may have been underestimated. No day 14 peak-response samples were available, so repertoires were characterized only after the peak T cell response. Epitopes outside the regions mutated in the B.1.351 and B.1.1.7 variants were reportedly recognized by nearly half of the unique spike-specific TCRs. After two AZD1222 doses, both the breadth and the depth of spike-specific TCRs were significantly higher than at day 0 and than in MenACWY recipients.

The CDR3 regions of human TCRbeta chains were subjected to immunosequencing. As for the authors' bioinformatics: Repertoire TCRs were checked for matches against a reference library of SARS-CoV-2-specific TCRs that had been generated using the MIRA antigen-specificity platform. Breadth was defined as the fraction of unique TCRs that were SARS-CoV-2-associated, and depth was defined as the fraction of total T cells that were SARS-CoV-2-associated. Using the MIRA data, every spike-specific TCR was mapped to the spike region that the TCR reacted to and assigned to either a CD4 or a CD8 class. Log10-transformed breadth and depth values were compared by one-way ANOVA with Sidak's multiple comparisons tests. TCRdb mirrors the immuneACCESS table, restricted to in-frame sequences. Some clones are absent from its copies; in checked studies, under half trace to an unresolved V gene, and the reason for the others is unknown. That table supplies the V and J calls and clone size; D and trimming were determined from the DNA. This sample holds 70,000 or so clones; 70% to 90% were observed only once. 15% to 20% of the sample belongs to the ten largest clones.

The time point label for this specimen denotes: baseline before first vaccination. Samples from vaccinated people were obtained from the UK trials COV001 and COV002, which included a single-blind randomized controlled phase 2/3 trial of AZD1222 (ChAdOx1 nCoV-19) in healthy adults. Trial participant PBMC samples were collected at day 0 and day 28 after the second dose for TCRbeta chain sequencing. The sequenced sample was peripheral blood, obtained on day 0 of AZD1222 vaccination. This clonotype originated in an adult in good health. Recombination connected TRBV15 to TRBJ1-6; a weak D assignment points to TRBD1 (5 bases agree). CDR3 protein: CATSAPTSGTNYNSPLHF. The nucleotides are TGTGCCACCAGCGCCCCCACCTCCGGGACTAACTATAATTCACCCCTCCACTTT.